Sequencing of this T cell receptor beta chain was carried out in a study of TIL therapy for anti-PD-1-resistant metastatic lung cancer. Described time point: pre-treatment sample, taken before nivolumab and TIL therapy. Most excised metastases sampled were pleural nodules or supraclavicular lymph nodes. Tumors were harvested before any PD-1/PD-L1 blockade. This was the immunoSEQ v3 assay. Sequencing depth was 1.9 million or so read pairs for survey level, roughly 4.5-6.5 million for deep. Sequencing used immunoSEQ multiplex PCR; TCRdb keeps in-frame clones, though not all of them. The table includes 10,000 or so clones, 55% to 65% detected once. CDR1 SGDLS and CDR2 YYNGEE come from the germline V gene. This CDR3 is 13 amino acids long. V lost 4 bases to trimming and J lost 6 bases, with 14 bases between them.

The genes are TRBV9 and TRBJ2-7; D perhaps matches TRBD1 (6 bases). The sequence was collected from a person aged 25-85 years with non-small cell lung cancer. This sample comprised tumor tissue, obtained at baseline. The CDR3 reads CASSTRQESEQYF. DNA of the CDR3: TGTGCCAGCAGCACCCGACAGGAGTCCGAGCAGTACTTC. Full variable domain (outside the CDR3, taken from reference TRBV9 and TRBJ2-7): DSGVTQTPKHLITATGQRVTLRCSPRSGDLSVYWYQQSLDQGLQFLIQYYNGEERAKGNILERFSAQQFPDLHSELNLSSLELGDSALYFCASSTRQESEQYFGPGTRLTVT.